This TCR beta chain stems from a study of shared clonotypes between healthy human individuals. Produced via immunoSEQ multiplex PCR; TCRdb's table is partial and in-frame only. The sample lists around 2.3 million clones; around 95% were seen once. Per germline, CDR1 SGHDT and CDR2 YYEEEE. The V gene end was trimmed by 0 bases and the J gene end by 1 base; junction bases not matched to a gene: 0. The CDR3 covers 16 residues. The sequence came from a young man in good health. This chain joins TRBV5-6 and TRBJ2-2, with TRBD1 matching 10 bases. Source material: naive CD4+ T cells sorted from blood. Noted subset: CD45RA+ positively selected. CDR3 region: CASSLGTGGNTGELFF. Written as DNA, the CDR3 is TGTGCCAGCAGCTTGGGGACAGGGGGGAACACCGGGGAGCTGTTTTTT.